This entry features one TCR beta chain sequence. Original analysis: Nucleated cell number was recorded as an estimate derived from reference gene primer amplification. Repertoires were generated with immunoSEQ multiplex PCR, while TCRdb's copy carries only in-frame clones and drops some. That table supplies the V and J calls and clone size; D and trimming were determined from the DNA. The table shows roughly 240,000 clones, with about 85% occurring only once. This record belongs to a study of blood T cell repertoires in COVID-19. On the study more broadly: Italy, Spain and the United States were the sources of the convalescent and acute COVID-19 samples. The cDNA or gDNA used as material had been derived from T cells, B-cell-depleted T cells, or PBMCs.

This CDR3 region has 14 residues. Germline values: CDR1 KGHDR, CDR2 SFDVKD. V shed 10 bases and J 0 bases; nucleotides not matched to a gene: 3. Specimen: peripheral blood. The sequence was collected from a man younger than 30 with active or convalescent COVID-19. The V gene is TRBV24-1, the J gene TRBJ2-7; 12 positions match TRBD2. This chain's CDR3 is CATSTSGSSYEQYF. CDR3 DNA: TGTGCCACGTCGACTAGCGGGAGCTCCTACGAGCAGTACTTC.